The source of this T cell receptor (beta chain) is a study of blood T cell repertoires in COVID-19. As handled by the study authors: Amplifying reference gene primers gave estimates of nucleated cell counts. Profiled with immunoSEQ multiplex PCR; TCRdb holds only in-frame clones, not every one. V, J and clone size are taken as reported in that table, and D and trimming were inferred from the DNA itself. Among approximately 250,000 clones listed, around 93% were seen once. From germline, CDR1 is SGHAT and CDR2 FQNNGV. This CDR3 comprises 12 residues. The junction had 3 bases not matched to a gene; V was cut back by 4 bases and J by 13 bases.

The chain combines TRBV11-2 with TRBJ1-6, with 8 bases matching TRBD1. Material: PBMCs or T cells enriched from blood (not recorded which). This receptor was obtained from a man in his forties or fifties who had been exposed to COVID-19. The CDR3 reads CASSSTGAPLHF. As DNA, the CDR3 is TGTGCCAGCAGCTCGACAGGGGCTCCCCTCCACTTT.